A single T cell receptor (beta chain) is shown here with its context. The antigen remains undetermined. The record originates from a study of naive CD8 T cells in extremely preterm neonates. Method: immunoSEQ multiplex PCR; TCRdb's copy keeps in-frame clones and lacks some. This sample has about 7,500 clones; about 98% occur once, and the top ten carry about 0.35%. Without labor or membrane rupture, elective cesareans at about 35-43 weeks supplied term cord blood. Notes on the study in general: CDR3 nucleotide sharing was less than 3.5% in preterm, about 0.4% term, 0.03% to 0.035% children, approximately 0.0099% adults. Preterm neonates had significantly lower iChao1 richness than other age groups. Preterm infants showed shorter CDR3s, fewer N additions and less trimming than older groups.

The length of the CDR3 is 16 residues. The germline gives CDR1 LGHNA, CDR2 YSLEER. Trimming at V came to 0 bases and at J to 8 bases, leaving 8 bases not matched to a gene. The V call is TRBV4-3, the J call TRBJ2-1, with 9 bases fitting TRBD2. The sequence came from a newborn in good health. The specimen sequenced was naive CD8+ T cells from cord blood. The CDR3 DNA reads as TGCGCCAGCAGCCAAGATAGGGGACTAGCTGGCTATGAGCAGTTCTTC. This codes for CASSQDRGLAGYEQFF.